The 17 T cell receptor beta chains listed next were all sequenced from one sample in a study of Tregs in tolerant kidney transplant recipients (dated by TCRdb to about 2019). Libraries were built with the immunoSEQ multiplex PCR assay. Here the immuneACCESS table is served through TCRdb, limited to in-frame sequences with V and J called. Missing clones are a known gap in these copies; in checked studies unresolved V genes cover under half, and the rest lacks a known reason. Counted in this sample were about 77,000 clones; 95% to 98% of them appeared once. The ten biggest clones cover approximately 0.52% of the sample. What this sample's time point label stands for: blood sample drawn before combined kidney and bone marrow transplant. This material consisted of CD4+ T cells from blood, taken before the transplant. These receptors originate from a human donor who received a combined kidney and bone marrow transplant.

This chain joins TRBV7-3 and TRBJ2-1; weak D call: TRBD2 (6 bases). There are 16 residues in the CDR3. The germline V and J ends were trimmed by 2 bases and 10 bases, with 21 bases remaining between them. CDR1 is SGHTA, CDR2 FQGTGA, per germline. The DNA of the CDR3 is TGTGCCAGCAGCTTACTAGGGCGGGGTCTGAACACCGAGCAGTTCTTC. Its protein is CASSLLGRGLNTEQFF.

This clone showed up just once. The chain employs TRBV21-1 and TRBJ2-7; TRBD1 was called by the table and not checked on the DNA. TRBV21-1 is annotated as a pseudogene. The CDR3 is made up of 16 amino acids. CDR3 amino acids: CASSKETGTGVYEQYF. The CDR3 DNA follows: TGTGCCAGCAGCAAAGAAACCGGGACAGGAGTCTACGAGCAGTACTTC.

The V gene is TRBV2, the J gene TRBJ1-3; possible D gene TRBD1, 5 bases. Looked up from germline, CDR1 is SNHLY and CDR2 is FYNNEI. The CDR3 has 14 residues. Trimming took 6 bases from V and 7 from J, leaving 16 bases between them. CDR3: CASSSGLRGNTIYF. The DNA of the CDR3 is TGTGCCAGCAGCTCGGGACTAAGAGGGAACACCATATATTTT. Full variable domain (outside the CDR3, taken from reference TRBV2 and TRBJ1-3): EPEVTQTPSHQVTQMGQEVILRCVPISNHLYFYWYRQILGQKVEFLVSFYNNEISEKSEIFDDQFSVERPDGSNFTLKIRSTKLEDSAMYFCASSSGLRGNTIYFGEGSWLTVV.

The gene calls are TRBV5-4 and TRBJ1-2; TRBD1 agrees at 9 bases. V lost 4 bases to trimming and J lost 3 bases; unmatched junction nucleotides: 13. The CDR3 contains 17 residues. Germline lookup yields CDR1 SGHNT and CDR2 YYREEE (reference sequence). The CDR3 is CASSPGTGWAPDYGYTF. For the CDR3, the DNA is TGTGCCAGCAGCCCCGGGACAGGGTGGGCCCCAGACTATGGCTACACCTTC. Filled out from reference TRBV5-4 and TRBJ1-2, the complete variable domain reads ETGVTQSPTHLIKTRGQQVTLRCSSQSGHNTVSWYQQALGQGPQFIFQYYREEENGRGNFPPRFSGLQFPNYSSELNVNALELDDSALYLCASSPGTGWAPDYGYTFGSGTRLTVV.

The rearrangement joins TRBV5-4 to TRBJ1-2; unclear D gene. The germline V gene has CDR1 SGHNT and CDR2 YYREEE (reference sequence). Trimming took off 0 bases at V and 0 bases at J, with 3 bases between the two ends. The CDR3 contains 13 residues. The CDR3 coding sequence is TGTGCCAGCAGCTTGGACTCTAACTATGGCTACACCTTC. This gives the protein CASSLDSNYGYTF.

In its sample, this clone was seen once. The V call is TRBV9, the J call TRBJ2-7, with 9 bases matching TRBD1. V was pared by 0 bases and J by 5 bases, with 6 bases of the junction left unmatched. The CDR3 is 15 amino acids. CDR1 is SGDLS, CDR2 YYNGEE, per germline. CDR3 residues: CASSVEGQGLNEQYF. As DNA, the CDR3 is TGTGCCAGCAGCGTAGAGGGACAGGGATTGAACGAGCAGTACTTC.

The chain joins TRBV6-5 to TRBJ2-2; 8 nucleotides line up with TRBD1. Germline-derived CDR1 and CDR2 are MNHEY and SVGAGI. The V gene end was trimmed by 4 bases and the J gene end by 6 bases; junction bases not matched to a gene: 7. The CDR3 consists of 15 residues. This CDR3 reads CASSWRTGSAGELFF. The CDR3 DNA reads as TGTGCCAGCAGTTGGCGGACAGGGTCGGCCGGGGAGCTGTTTTTT.

The J gene is TRBJ2-5, the V gene TRBV4-3; 12 bases match TRBD1. Matching the DNA end better, TRBJ2-7 makes the J call doubtful. The length of the CDR3 is 15 residues. From germline, CDR1 is LGHNA and CDR2 YSLEER. The CDR3, as DNA: TGCGCCAGCAGCCGGTCCGGGACAGGGGGCAACGAGCAGTACTTC. Amino acids: CASSRSGTGGNEQYF.

This chain joins TRBV2 and TRBJ2-1; TRBD2 agrees at 12 bases. The CDR3 length is 15 residues. V lost 2 bases, J lost 14 bases, and 10 bases stayed unmatched. The germline V gene has CDR1 SNHLY and CDR2 FYNNEI. CDR3 nucleotides: TGTGCCAGCAGTGAAACGGCAACTAGCGGGGGGCAGGAGTTCTTC. Its translation: CASSETATSGGQEFF.

V is TRBV5-1 and J is TRBJ2-3, with 12 bases identical to TRBD2. The germline V gene has CDR1 SGHRS and CDR2 YFSETQ. The CDR3 covers 15 residues. The ends lost 5 bases at V and 2 bases at J; junction bases unmatched: 3. The CDR3 reads CASRRTSGATDTQYF. As DNA, the CDR3 is TGCGCCAGCAGACGGACTAGCGGGGCCACAGATACGCAGTATTTT.

This clone was recorded once. The chain combines TRBV5-1 with TRBJ2-6; TRBD1 agrees at 12 bases. Per germline, CDR1 SGHRS and CDR2 YFSETQ. The CDR3 is made up of 18 amino acids. V shed 1 base, J shed 4 bases, and the junction held 6 bases outside the gene matches. The chain's CDR3 is CASSLRGTGGAGANVLTF. For the CDR3, the DNA is TGCGCCAGCAGCTTGAGGGGGACAGGGGGCGCCGGGGCCAACGTCCTGACTTTC.

The V call is TRBV9, the J call TRBJ2-7; D not resolved. The CDR3 consists of 15 residues. Trimming stripped 0 bases from V and 0 bases from J, with 10 bases between. Germline V CDR1 and CDR2: SGDLS, YYNGEE. The CDR3 is CASSVGEVSSYEQYF. CDR3 bases: TGTGCCAGCAGCGTAGGTGAGGTTAGCTCCTACGAGCAGTACTTC.

This rearrangement joins TRBV10-3 to TRBJ1-1, with 8 nucleotides matching TRBD1. CDR1 is ENHRY and CDR2 is SYGVKD in the germline V gene. V shed 4 bases, J shed 6 bases, and the junction held 7 bases outside the gene matches. The CDR3 extends over 14 amino acids. In nucleotides, the CDR3 is TGTGCCATCAGTGTAGACAGGGGAGCTTCTGAAGCTTTCTTT. This codes for CAISVDRGASEAFF.

The V gene is TRBV11-2, the J gene TRBJ1-4; TRBD1 is a possible D gene (5 bases). V lost 6 bases to trimming and J lost 0 bases, with 11 bases between them. This CDR3 region has 15 residues. Germline V gene data show CDR1 as SGHAT and CDR2 as FQNNGV. This CDR3 is CASSRDFATNEKLFF. The CDR3, as DNA: TGTGCCAGCAGTCGGGACTTCGCAACTAATGAAAAACTGTTTTTT.

This chain connects TRBV19 to TRBJ2-7; 10 nucleotides agree with TRBD2. Germline V gene data show CDR1 as LNHDA and CDR2 as SQIVND (reference sequence). The CDR3 has 15 amino acids. After removal of 5 bases from V and 4 bases from J, the junction contained 8 bases not matched to a gene. This CDR3 is CASSSPGLAIYEQYF. The DNA of the CDR3 is TGTGCCAGTAGTTCCCCGGGACTAGCGATTTACGAGCAGTACTTC.

The rearrangement joins TRBV19 to TRBJ1-5; TRBD1 matches at 8 bases. The V gene's germline CDR1 is LNHDA and CDR2 SQIVND (reference sequence). With V trimmed by 5 bases and J by 1 base, 7 bases remained unmatched. This CDR3 has 16 residues. DNA of the CDR3: TGTGCCAGTAGTCCCCGGGACAGGATCAGCAATCAGCCCCAGCATTTT. Encoded protein: CASSPRDRISNQPQHF.

The chain couples TRBV5-5 to TRBJ2-1; 7 bases align to TRBD2. Trimming at V came to 4 bases and at J to 0 bases, leaving 4 bases not matched to a gene. The CDR3 consists of 15 residues. The germline V gene encodes CDR1 SGHKS and CDR2 YYEKEE (reference sequence). The DNA of the CDR3 is TGTGCCAGCAGCGGCGGGGAGGGCTCCTACAATGAGCAGTTCTTC. It encodes CASSGGEGSYNEQFF.